What follows are 24 T cell receptor beta chains derived from one specimen sequenced in a study of blood T cell repertoires in COVID-19. TCRdb keeps only in-frame clones here, not all; method: immunoSEQ multiplex PCR. The sample yields roughly 340,000 clones, around 90% seen once. The sequenced sample was peripheral blood. The receptors derive from a woman between 25 and 40 years old with COVID-19, enrolled during active disease.

This clone was seen only a few times. V usage is TRBV5-1 and J usage is TRBJ2-2; 8 nucleotides agree with TRBD1. J gave up 6 bases and V 0 bases, and 7 bases lay outside the gene matches. Germline V lookup: CDR1 SGHRS, CDR2 YFSETQ. The length of the CDR3 is 16 residues. This chain's CDR3 is CASSLVPRGQSGELFF. The CDR3 DNA is TGCGCCAGCAGCTTGGTTCCCAGGGGGCAATCCGGGGAGCTGTTTTTT.

V and J are TRBV28 and TRBJ1-5; weak D call: TRBD1 (6 bases). The CDR3 runs to 15 residues. Germline CDR1 and CDR2: MDHEN and SYDVKM. Trimming cost V 5 bases and J 2 bases, with 13 bases left between them. As DNA, the CDR3 is TGTGCCAGCAGTAAATGGGGGCGGGGCAATCAGCCCCAGCATTTT. Translating it yields CASSKWGRGNQPQHF. The full variable domain, its missing parts supplied by reference TRBV28 and TRBJ1-5, is DVKVTQSSRYLVKRTGEKVFLECVQDMDHENMFWYRQDPGLGLRLIYFSYDVKMKEKGDIPEGYSVSREKKERFSLILESASTNQTSMYLCASSKWGRGNQPQHFGDGTRLSIL.

This clone has a handful of counts. The chain uses TRBV9 and TRBJ1-2; unclear D gene. Germline CDR1 and CDR2: SGDLS and YYNGEE. This CDR3 has 15 residues. Trimming stripped 4 bases from V and 7 bases from J, with 20 bases between. The CDR3 nucleotides read TGTGCCAGCAGCCCATCTTTCAGAGGGTCGAGTGGCTACACCTTC. Its translation: CASSPSFRGSSGYTF. Full variable domain (outside the CDR3, taken from reference TRBV9 and TRBJ1-2): DSGVTQTPKHLITATGQRVTLRCSPRSGDLSVYWYQQSLDQGLQFLIQYYNGEERAKGNILERFSAQQFPDLHSELNLSSLELGDSALYFCASSPSFRGSSGYTFGSGTRLTVV.

The chain couples TRBV2 to TRBJ2-3, with 11 bases that match TRBD1. This CDR3 has 15 amino acids. The ends lost 6 bases at V and 5 bases at J; junction bases unmatched: 7. Per the germline V gene, CDR1 is SNHLY and CDR2 is FYNNEI. This chain's CDR3 is CASRLDRGRVDTQYF. The CDR3 region has the DNA TGTGCCAGCAGACTGGACAGGGGGCGCGTAGATACGCAGTATTTT.

The CDR3 sequence is CATTTSEYEQYF. CDR3 DNA: TGTGCCACCACTACTAGCGAGTACGAGCAGTACTTC. The chain is built from TRBV10-3 and TRBJ2-7; TRBD2 matches 7 bases. Germline loops: CDR1 ENHRY, CDR2 SYGVKD. The V gene end was trimmed by 10 bases and the J gene end by 4 bases; junction bases not matched to a gene: 7. The CDR3 is made up of 12 amino acids.

This chain links TRBV6-6 with TRBJ1-2; 10 bases align to TRBD1. CDR3 length: 13 amino acids. Losses at the gene ends were 6 bases for V and 5 bases for J; bases not matched to a gene: 3. Germline lookup yields CDR1 MNHNY and CDR2 SVGAGI (reference sequence). CDR3 in amino acids: CASSRDRGYGYTF. CDR3 in DNA: TGTGCCAGCAGCCGGGACAGGGGTTATGGCTACACCTTC.

This clone has a single count. V usage is TRBV11-2 and J usage is TRBJ2-1, with D maybe TRBD1 (6 bases). Per germline, CDR1 SGHAT and CDR2 FQNNGV. Trimming removed 3 bases at V and 3 bases at J, with 18 bases between. This CDR3 contains 17 residues. The CDR3 is CASSLGAFGSFYNEQFF. As DNA, the CDR3 is TGTGCCAGCAGCTTGGGGGCCTTTGGGAGCTTCTACAATGAGCAGTTCTTC. Using reference TRBV11-2 and TRBJ2-1 for the parts outside the CDR3, the full variable domain is EAGVAQSPRYKIIEKRQSVAFWCNPISGHATLYWYQQILGQGPKLLIQFQNNGVVDDSQLPKDRFSAERLKGVDSTLKIQPAKLEDSAVYLCASSLGAFGSFYNEQFFGPGTRLTVL.

The chain employs TRBV7-2 and TRBJ2-1; weak D call: TRBD1 (5 bases). The CDR3 totals 18 residues. CDR1 is SGHTA and CDR2 is FQGNSA in the germline V gene. The V and J ends lost 5 bases and 3 bases respectively, with 23 bases between them. CDR3 nucleotide sequence: TGTGCCAGCAGCCCCCGGGTCGGGCAGGGAAGGGTCTACAATGAGCAGTTCTTC. Protein product: CASSPRVGQGRVYNEQFF.

This clone has just one count. The CDR3 sequence: CASSQDLGIYWRDTGELFF. For the CDR3, the DNA is TGTGCCAGCAGCCAAGACCTAGGGATCTACTGGCGGGACACCGGGGAGCTGTTTTTT. The chain is built from TRBV4-2 and TRBJ2-2, with D perhaps TRBD2 (5 bases). Germline CDR1 reads LGHNA; CDR2 reads YNFKEQ. The length of the CDR3 is 19 residues. Between the trimmed V and J ends, which lost 0 bases and 3 bases, there was a span of 20 bases.

The chain is built from TRBV7-2 and TRBJ2-3; D possibly corresponds to TRBD1 (5 bases). The germline gives CDR1 SGHTA, CDR2 FQGNSA. With 1 base removed from V and 4 bases from J, the gap between germline ends came to 12 bases. The CDR3 loop spans 15 amino acids. Here the CDR3 DNA reads TGTGCCAGCAGCTTAGAGGCGACCAGGGCAGATACGCAGTATTTT. The encoded protein is CASSLEATRADTQYF.

This sequence joins TRBV6-2 or TRBV6-3 and TRBJ2-1, with 7 bases aligning to TRBD1. V was pared by 5 bases and J by 0 bases, with 7 bases of the junction left unmatched. Per germline, CDR1 MNHEY and CDR2 SVGEGT. This CDR3 contains 16 residues. CDR3 DNA: TGTGCCAGCAGTGTGACAGGGATAAGCTCCTACAATGAGCAGTTCTTC. This translates into CASSVTGISSYNEQFF.

J is TRBJ2-3 and V is TRBV3-1 (or the pseudogene TRBV3-2), with D possibly matching TRBD2 (6 bases). Trimming cost V 3 bases and J 5 bases, with 12 bases left between them. The CDR3 extends over 14 amino acids. Germline V gene lookup returns CDR1 LGHDT and CDR2 YNNKEL (reference sequence). This chain's CDR3 is CASSQTGERDTQYF. The CDR3 nucleotides read TGTGCCAGCAGCCAGACGGGGGAACGAGATACGCAGTATTTT.

This CDR3 reads CATSRDSVVTGELFF. Written as DNA, the CDR3 is TGTGCCACCAGCAGAGATAGTGTGGTAACCGGGGAGCTGTTTTTT. The chain uses TRBV15 and TRBJ2-2; no clear D gene. The CDR3 spans 15 residues. Germline V gene lookup returns CDR1 LNHNV and CDR2 YYDKDF (reference sequence). The germline V and J ends were trimmed by 0 bases and 5 bases, with 10 bases remaining between them.

This chain connects TRBV27 to TRBJ1-1, with D possibly TRBD1 on 5 matching bases. Trimming left V 2 bases short and J 1 base short, with 11 bases between. Per the germline V gene, CDR1 is MNHEY and CDR2 is SMNVEV (reference sequence). The CDR3 has 15 residues. The CDR3 nucleotides read TGTGCCAGCAGTTTACTAGGGGCCGGGAACACTGAAGCTTTCTTT. As protein: CASSLLGAGNTEAFF.

This clone was seen a single time. This chain connects TRBV21-1 to TRBJ2-5; TRBD1 is the table's D call, not checked against the DNA. TRBV21-1 is described as a pseudogene. The CDR3 has 14 amino acids. The CDR3 DNA reads TGTGCCAGCAGCACCCGGACAGAACAAGAGACCCAGTACTTC. Translating gives CASSTRTEQETQYF.

The V and J genes are TRBV19 and TRBJ1-5; 11 nucleotides line up with TRBD1. Germline V lookup: CDR1 LNHDA, CDR2 SQIVND (reference sequence). There are 14 residues in the CDR3. V lost 6 bases, J lost 5 bases, and 3 bases stayed unmatched. The CDR3 here is CASSKDRGHQPQHF. In DNA, the CDR3 is TGTGCCAGTAGCAAGGACAGGGGGCATCAGCCCCAGCATTTT. Together with reference TRBV19 and TRBJ1-5, the CDR3 gives the full variable domain: DGGITQSPKYLFRKEGQNVTLSCEQNLNHDAMYWYRQDPGQGLRLIYYSQIVNDFQKGDIAEGYSVSREKKESFPLTVTSAQKNPTAFYLCASSKDRGHQPQHFGDGTRLSIL.

The chain is built from TRBV4-2 and TRBJ2-1; TRBD1 matches 7 bases. V lost 0 bases to trimming and J lost 6 bases; unmatched junction nucleotides: 5. Germline V gene sequence: CDR1 LGHNA, CDR2 YNFKEQ. CDR3 size: 15 residues. The CDR3 DNA reads as TGTGCCAGCAGCCAAGATGGACAGGAGCCCAATGAGCAGTTCTTC. It specifies CASSQDGQEPNEQFF.

The genes are TRBV2 and TRBJ2-1; 8 bases are shared with TRBD1. The V gene's germline CDR1 is SNHLY and CDR2 FYNNEI. The CDR3 has 17 amino acids. After removal of 3 bases from V and 0 bases from J, the junction contained 7 bases not matched to a gene. The CDR3 protein is CASSEPRDRGSYNEQFF. CDR3 coding DNA: TGTGCCAGCAGTGAGCCTCGCGACAGGGGCTCCTACAATGAGCAGTTCTTC.

CDR3 sequence reads: CASTTAGGTYEQYF. The CDR3 DNA is TGCGCCAGCACCACTGCAGGGGGAACCTACGAGCAGTACTTC. The rearrangement uses TRBV10-2 and TRBJ2-7; 7 positions match TRBD1. Germline values: CDR1 WSHSY, CDR2 SAAADI. This CDR3 comprises 14 residues. Trimming at V came to 7 bases and at J to 2 bases, leaving 8 bases not matched to a gene.

This chain connects TRBV24-1 to TRBJ2-3, with TRBD1 matching over 11 bases. Trimming took 3 bases from V and 3 from J; bases not matched to a gene: 7. The CDR3 has 17 residues. In germline, CDR1 is KGHDR, CDR2 SFDVKD. CDR3 bases: TGTGCCACCAGTGATCCTGGGACAGGGGGGGAGACAGATACGCAGTATTTT. The encoded protein is CATSDPGTGGETDTQYF.

The chain joins TRBV11-3 to TRBJ1-5; no reliable D call. The CDR3 contains 13 residues. Per the germline V gene, CDR1 is SGHNT and CDR2 is YENEEA. Trimming removed 0 bases at V and 4 bases at J, with 4 bases between. This CDR3 reads CASSLDANQPQHF. For the CDR3, the DNA is TGTGCCAGCAGCTTAGACGCGAATCAGCCCCAGCATTTT.

CDR3 sequence reads: CASSLAGAGGDEQFF. In DNA form, the CDR3 reads TGTGCCAGCAGCTTGGCCGGGGCAGGAGGGGATGAGCAGTTCTTC. The chain links TRBV5-4 to TRBJ2-1; perhaps TRBD2 as D (6 bases). The length of the CDR3 is 15 residues. The V end lost 0 bases, the J end lost 8 bases, and 15 bases lay between the germline ends. Per the germline V gene, CDR1 is SGHNT and CDR2 is YYREEE (reference sequence).

The V and J genes are TRBV21-1 and TRBJ2-7; the table's D call TRBD2 went unverified against the DNA. TRBV21-1 is labeled a pseudogene. The CDR3 consists of 14 residues. The CDR3 sequence: CASSKAGGGYEQYV. CDR3 nucleotide sequence: TGTGCCAGCAGCAAAGCAGGTGGCGGGTACGAGCAGTACGTC.

J is TRBJ2-1 and V is TRBV6-5; 7 bases align to TRBD1. The CDR3 extends over 15 amino acids. The V and J ends lost 1 base and 3 bases, in that order; junction bases with no gene match: 3. The V gene's germline CDR1 is MNHEY and CDR2 SVGAGI. The CDR3 loop is CASSYLSGGYNEQFF. CDR3 nucleotides: TGTGCCAGCAGTTACTTGTCAGGGGGCTACAATGAGCAGTTCTTC.